These T cell receptor beta chains were read from a single sample in a study of shared clonotypes between healthy human individuals. Sequencing used immunoSEQ multiplex PCR; TCRdb keeps in-frame clones, though not all of them. The sample has about 2.4 million clones, 90% to 95% seen once. Sequenced sample: naive CD4+ T cells sorted from blood. The receptors shown here come from a man between 18 and 29 years old in good health. Each CDR3 is given with its conserved first and last residue. The D gene is left open where the match is weak. Clone size is shown for a subset of rows, as once, few, many or a class of expanded clone.

CASSLALDTDTQYF | TGCGCCAGCAGCTTGGCATTAGACACAGATACGCAGTATTTT | NA | TRBV5-1 | NA | TRBJ2-3
CASRRTKGGTEAFF | TGTGCCAGCAGACGCACGAAGGGCGGCACTGAAGCTTTCTTT | once | TRBV5-8 | NA | TRBJ1-1
CASSLGQGATDTQYF | TGTGCCAGCAGCTTGGGACAGGGGGCAACAGATACGCAGTATTTT | NA | TRBV7-2 | TRBD1 | TRBJ2-3
CATSGGSTDTQYF | TGTGCCACCAGTGGGGGGAGCACAGATACGCAGTATTTT | NA | TRBV10-3 | NA | TRBJ2-3
CASSVLAGASEDTQYF | TGTGCCAGCTCAGTGCTAGCGGGGGCCTCCGAGGATACGCAGTATTTT | NA | TRBV18 | TRBD2 | TRBJ2-3
CAISESTGPIGEQYF | TGTGCCATCAGTGAGTCGACAGGTCCTATAGGTGAGCAGTACTTC | NA | TRBV10-3 | NA | TRBJ2-7
CASSASQGNTEAFF | TGTGCCAGCAGTGCCTCACAGGGGAACACTGAAGCTTTCTTT | NA | TRBV6-1 | NA | TRBJ1-1
CASSQGRGMNTEAFF | TGTGCCAGCAGCCAAGGACGGGGGATGAACACTGAAGCTTTCTTT | NA | TRBV11-2 | NA | TRBJ1-1
CASRTGLTPETQYF | TGTGCCAGCAGGACCGGACTCACCCCCGAGACCCAGTACTTC | NA | TRBV6-6 | NA | TRBJ2-5
CASSKGLGGYEQYF | TGTGCCAGCAGCAAGGGACTAGGGGGCTACGAGCAGTACTTC | once | TRBV7-8 | TRBD2 | TRBJ2-7
CASSFRAHSNQPQHF | TGTGCCAGCAGTTTCAGGGCTCATAGCAATCAGCCCCAGCATTTT | NA | TRBV28 | NA | TRBJ1-5
CAISTGVTDTQYF | TGTGCCATCAGTACCGGGGTTACAGATACGCAGTATTTT | NA | TRBV10-3 | NA | TRBJ2-3
CASSETSDNEQFF | TGTGCCAGCAGTGAAACTAGCGACAATGAGCAGTTCTTC | NA | TRBV6-4 | TRBD2 | TRBJ2-1
CASSSTGVSSGANVLTF | TGTGCCAGCTCCTCGACGGGGGTATCCTCTGGGGCCAACGTCCTGACTTTC | NA | TRBV18 | NA | TRBJ2-6
CASSYRGEAFF | TGTGCCAGCAGTTACCGGGGTGAAGCTTTCTTT | NA | TRBV6-6 | NA | TRBJ1-1
CASSFRDPGYEQYF | TGTGCCAGCAGTTTCCGGGACCCTGGCTACGAGCAGTACTTC | NA | TRBV27 | NA | TRBJ2-7
CASSRRGETTRGLFF | TGTGCCAGCAGCCGCCGAGGTGAAACAACCCGCGGTCTGTTTTTT | NA | TRBV7-8 | NA | TRBJ1-4
CASSKKKSRDRGRDQPQHF | TGTGCCAGCAGCAAAAAGAAGAGTCGGGACAGGGGGCGCGATCAGCCCCAGCATTTT | once | TRBV21-1 | NA | TRBJ1-5
CAWSVGGTTEAFF | TGTGCCTGGAGTGTAGGAGGGACCACTGAAGCTTTCTTT | few | TRBV30 | NA | TRBJ1-1
CASSYGQGSTGELFF | TGTGCCAGCAGTTACGGACAGGGGAGTACCGGGGAGCTGTTTTTT | NA | TRBV6-5 | TRBD1 | TRBJ2-2